These 5 T cell receptor beta chains were sequenced from one sample in a study of blood T cell repertoires in COVID-19. Only in-frame clones appear in the TCRdb table, and some are missing; sequencing was by immunoSEQ multiplex PCR. The table has 200,000 to 300,000 clones, 75% to 85% seen once. Sequenced: peripheral blood. The receptor set was obtained from a human donor in a cohort sampled during active COVID-19.

CDR3 sequence: CASSAGVADNEKLFF. The CDR3 DNA follows: TGTGCCAGCAGTGCGGGAGTGGCTGATAATGAAAAACTGTTTTTT. V is TRBV25-1 and J is TRBJ1-4; D is unclear. Germline V CDR1 and CDR2: MGHDK, SYGVNS. Deletions cut 4 bases from V and 4 bases from J, with 13 bases between. This CDR3 has 15 amino acids.

The CDR3 loop reads CASSRGQGNSPLHF. In DNA, the CDR3 is TGTGCCAGCAGTCGAGGACAGGGAAATTCACCCCTCCACTTT. V usage is TRBV6-2 or TRBV6-3 and J usage is TRBJ1-6; 8 bases agree with TRBD1. The length of the CDR3 is 14 residues. V dropped 5 bases and J dropped 7; count of bases not matched to a gene: 4. Germline V gene lookup returns CDR1 MNHEY and CDR2 SVGEGT.

This sequence joins TRBV5-1 and TRBJ2-7, with 10 bases fitting TRBD2. In germline, CDR1 is SGHRS, CDR2 YFSETQ. The J segment lost 2 bases and the V segment lost 1 base, leaving 6 bases of the junction unmatched. The CDR3 is 16 residues long. The CDR3 reads CASSLYSGGRTYEQYF. In DNA form, the CDR3 reads TGCGCCAGCAGCTTGTATAGCGGGGGGCGCACCTACGAGCAGTACTTC.

The chain joins TRBV24-1 to TRBJ2-2; D gene uncertain. V lost 9 bases, J lost 6 bases, and 4 bases lay in between. Germline values: CDR1 KGHDR, CDR2 SFDVKD. The CDR3 extends over 10 amino acids. CDR3 sequence (DNA): TGTGCCACCCGGGCCGGGGAGCTGTTTTTT. Its protein is CATRAGELFF.

This sequence joins TRBV7-2 and TRBJ2-1; 11 bases fit TRBD2. The CDR3 runs 16 residues. Trimming cost V 5 bases and J 4 bases; bases outside gene matches: 7. The germline V gene has CDR1 SGHTA and CDR2 FQGNSA. The CDR3 protein is CASSLGTSGDYNEQFF. The DNA for the CDR3 is TGTGCCAGCAGCCTGGGGACTAGCGGAGATTACAATGAGCAGTTCTTC.